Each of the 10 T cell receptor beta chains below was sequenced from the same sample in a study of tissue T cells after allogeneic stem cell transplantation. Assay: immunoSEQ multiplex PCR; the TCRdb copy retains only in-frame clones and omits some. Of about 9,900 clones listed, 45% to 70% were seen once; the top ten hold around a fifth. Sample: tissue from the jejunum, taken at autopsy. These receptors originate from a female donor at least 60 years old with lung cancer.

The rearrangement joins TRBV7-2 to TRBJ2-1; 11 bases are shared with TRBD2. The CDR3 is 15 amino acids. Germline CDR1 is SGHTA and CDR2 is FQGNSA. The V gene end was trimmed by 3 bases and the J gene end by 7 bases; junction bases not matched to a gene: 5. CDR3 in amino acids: CASSFSSGGLNEQFF. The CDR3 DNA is TGTGCCAGCAGCTTTTCTAGCGGGGGGCTGAATGAGCAGTTCTTC.

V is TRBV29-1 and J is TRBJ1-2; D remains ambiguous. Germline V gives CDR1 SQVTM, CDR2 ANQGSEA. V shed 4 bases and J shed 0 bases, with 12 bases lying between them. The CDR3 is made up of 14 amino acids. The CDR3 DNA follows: TGCAGCGTTGGTCGTGATGGGGCTAACTATGGCTACACCTTC. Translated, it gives CSVGRDGANYGYTF.

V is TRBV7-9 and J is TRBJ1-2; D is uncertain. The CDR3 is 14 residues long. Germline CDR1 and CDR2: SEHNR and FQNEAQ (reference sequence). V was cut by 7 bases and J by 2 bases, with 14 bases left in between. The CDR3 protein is CASTNQWVNYGYTF. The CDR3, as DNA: TGTGCCAGCACCAACCAATGGGTAAACTATGGCTACACCTTC.

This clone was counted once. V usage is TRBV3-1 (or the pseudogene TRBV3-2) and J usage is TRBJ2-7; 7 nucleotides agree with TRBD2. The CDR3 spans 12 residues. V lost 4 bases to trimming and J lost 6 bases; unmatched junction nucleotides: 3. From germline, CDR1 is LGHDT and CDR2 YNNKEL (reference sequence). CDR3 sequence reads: CASSRGGVEQYF. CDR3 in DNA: TGTGCCAGCAGCCGGGGAGGGGTCGAGCAGTACTTC.

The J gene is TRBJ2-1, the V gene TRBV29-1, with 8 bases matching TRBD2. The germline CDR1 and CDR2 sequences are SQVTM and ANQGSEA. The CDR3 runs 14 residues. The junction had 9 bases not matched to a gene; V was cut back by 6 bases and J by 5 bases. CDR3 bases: TGCAGCGTGACAAAAGGGACTAGTAACAATGAGCAGTTCTTC. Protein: CSVTKGTSNNEQFF.

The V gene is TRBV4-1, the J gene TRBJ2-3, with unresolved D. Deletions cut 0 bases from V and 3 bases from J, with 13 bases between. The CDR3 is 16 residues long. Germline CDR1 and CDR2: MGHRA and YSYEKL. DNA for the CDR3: TGCGCCAGCAGCCAAGAATCAGGTACGGCGACAGATACGCAGTATTTT. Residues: CASSQESGTATDTQYF.

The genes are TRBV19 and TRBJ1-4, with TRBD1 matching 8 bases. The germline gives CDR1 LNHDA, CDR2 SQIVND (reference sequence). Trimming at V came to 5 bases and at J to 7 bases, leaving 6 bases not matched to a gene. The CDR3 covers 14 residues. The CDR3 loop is CASSYGTGTEKLFF. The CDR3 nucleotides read TGTGCCAGTAGTTACGGGACAGGTACTGAAAAACTGTTTTTT.

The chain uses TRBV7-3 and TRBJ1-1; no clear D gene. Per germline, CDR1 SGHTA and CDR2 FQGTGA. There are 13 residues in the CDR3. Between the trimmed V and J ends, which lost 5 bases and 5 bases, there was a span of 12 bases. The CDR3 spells CASSTLGSTEAFF. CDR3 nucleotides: TGTGCCAGCAGCACACTAGGGAGTACTGAAGCTTTCTTT.

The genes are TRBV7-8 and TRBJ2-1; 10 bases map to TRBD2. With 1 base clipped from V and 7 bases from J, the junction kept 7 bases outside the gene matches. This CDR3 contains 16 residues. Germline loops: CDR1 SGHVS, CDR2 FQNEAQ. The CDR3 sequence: CASSLGASGSLNEQFF. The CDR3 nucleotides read TGTGCCAGCAGCTTAGGAGCTAGCGGGAGCCTTAATGAGCAGTTCTTC. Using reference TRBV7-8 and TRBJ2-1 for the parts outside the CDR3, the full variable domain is GAGVSQSPRYKVAKRGQDVALRCDPISGHVSLFWYQQALGQGPEFLTYFQNEAQLDKSGLPSDRFFAERPEGSVSTLKIQRTQQEDSAVYLCASSLGASGSLNEQFFGPGTRLTVL.

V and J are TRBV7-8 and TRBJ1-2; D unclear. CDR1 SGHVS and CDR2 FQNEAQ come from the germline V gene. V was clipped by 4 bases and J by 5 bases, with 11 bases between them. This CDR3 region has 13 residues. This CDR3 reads CASSSADGYGYTF. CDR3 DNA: TGTGCCAGCAGCTCCGCGGACGGTTATGGCTACACCTTC. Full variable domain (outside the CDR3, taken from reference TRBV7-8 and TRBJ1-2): GAGVSQSPRYKVAKRGQDVALRCDPISGHVSLFWYQQALGQGPEFLTYFQNEAQLDKSGLPSDRFFAERPEGSVSTLKIQRTQQEDSAVYLCASSSADGYGYTFGSGTRLTVV.